This TCR beta chain is drawn from a study of breast tumors, draining lymph nodes, adjacent tissues. TCRdb re-derived calls from the multiplex PCR reads in MiXCR, one entry per CDR3 protein. The table includes some 170,000 distinct CDR3 sequences, roughly a third detected once. This clonotype was recorded many times. The target antigen is unknown. V lost 5 bases to trimming and J lost 10 bases, with 18 bases between them. This CDR3 spans 15 amino acids. The lymph nodes were axillary draining lymph nodes from breast cancer patients. The study, taken as a whole, reports: Tumor T cell lymph node origin was a supported hypothesis, not proven. Luminal-like breast cancer showed significantly greater tumor-nontumor repertoire similarity than basal-like breast cancer did. Tumor TCR diversity was below lymph nodes but above nontumor tissue.

This sequence originates from a female donor with breast cancer. Some clones in this sample may be carry-over from other donors' samples. This chain links TRBV12-3 or TRBV12-4 with TRBJ1-6; no reliable D call. Sequenced material: axillary lymph node tissue. CDR3 sequence reads: CASSHRATQTSPLHF. The CDR3 DNA reads as TGTGCCAGCAGTCATCGGGCCACTCAAACCTCACCCCTCCACTTT.